Below, 10 T cell receptor beta chains from the same sample are listed, as sequenced in a study of cytomegalovirus exposure and HLA in healthy donors (dated by TCRdb to about 2017). Receptors were amplified or captured by the immunoSEQ multiplex PCR assay. For the multiplex PCR, a mixture combining 60 forward primers for TCR Vbeta segments and 13 reverse primers for TCR Jbeta segments was used. TCRdb obtained this table from immuneACCESS and retained in-frame rearrangements with V and J assigned. These tables miss some clones; where compared with another copy, unresolved V genes account for less than half of the shortfall, and the remainder is unexplained. For this sample there are fewer than 150,000 clones; around 68% appear just once. The ten largest clones represent around 10% of the sample. The sample was PBMCs. Receptors were obtained from a woman between 45 and 60 years old in good health and CMV-seropositive.

V is TRBV28 and J is TRBJ2-7; tentative D call: TRBD2 (5 bases). The CDR3 loop spans 13 amino acids. Germline CDR1 reads MDHEN; CDR2 reads SYDVKM. Trimming shortened V by 6 bases and J by 2 bases, and 11 bases separated the two germline ends. CDR3 protein: CASRRGRPYEQYF. As DNA, the CDR3 is TGTGCCAGCAGGCGAGGGCGGCCCTACGAGCAGTACTTC.

The chain employs TRBV7-9 and TRBJ2-1; 10 bases are shared with TRBD1. Germline V gene lookup returns CDR1 SEHNR and CDR2 FQNEAQ (reference sequence). Trimming cost V 5 bases and J 7 bases; bases outside gene matches: 8. The CDR3 runs to 15 residues. CDR3 nucleotide sequence: TGTGCCAGCAGCCCAGACAGGGGGCCGAGGAATGAGCAGTTCTTC. It yields the protein CASSPDRGPRNEQFF.

This sequence joins TRBV5-4 and TRBJ2-7; 8 nucleotides line up with TRBD2. The V gene end was trimmed by 4 bases and the J gene end by 4 bases; junction bases not matched to a gene: 1. CDR3 length: 12 residues. Per germline, CDR1 SGHNT and CDR2 YYREEE (reference sequence). In DNA, the CDR3 is TGTGCCAGCAGCCCGGGGGGGTACGAGCAGTACTTC. Translating it yields CASSPGGYEQYF.

The CDR3 nucleotides read TGTGCCAGCAGCTTACGGTACCCCGGGGGGTACGAGCAGTACTTC. Amino acid sequence: CASSLRYPGGYEQYF. The rearrangement joins TRBV7-2 to TRBJ2-7; TRBD2 matches at 7 bases. The trim removed 2 bases at V and 4 bases at J, leaving 8 bases unmatched. The germline gives CDR1 SGHTA, CDR2 FQGNSA. CDR3 length: 15 residues. Complete variable domain (other parts from reference TRBV7-2 and TRBJ2-7): GAGVSQSPSNKVTEKGKDVELRCDPISGHTALYWYRQSLGQGLEFLIYFQGNSAPDKSGLPSDRFSAERTGGSVSTLTIQRTQQEDSAVYLCASSLRYPGGYEQYFGPGTRLTVT.

This chain uses TRBV18 with TRBJ1-3, with TRBD1 matching over 7 bases. J lost 4 bases, V lost 6 bases, and 12 bases had no gene match. This CDR3 is 16 amino acids long. Germline V lookup: CDR1 KGHSH, CDR2 LQKENI. As DNA, the CDR3 is TGTGCCAGCTCCCCCCCGGAGACAGGGCACGGAAACACCATATATTTT. Protein: CASSPPETGHGNTIYF.

This clone was observed a handful of times. The chain recombines TRBV29-1 with TRBJ1-1, with 8 nucleotides matching TRBD1. Losses at the gene ends were 7 bases for V and 1 base for J; bases not matched to a gene: 11. The germline CDR1 and CDR2 sequences are SQVTM and ANQGSEA. The CDR3 consists of 15 residues. CDR3 region: CSASLGGTGNTEAFF. CDR3 sequence (DNA): TGCAGCGCAAGCCTTGGGGGGACAGGGAACACTGAAGCTTTCTTT. The full variable domain, in which reference TRBV29-1 and TRBJ1-1 provide the parts outside the CDR3, is SAVISQKPSRDICQRGTSLTIQCQVDSQVTMMFWYRQQPGQSLTLIATANQGSEATYESGFVIDKFPISRPNLTFSTLTVSNMSPEDSSIYLCSASLGGTGNTEAFFGQGTRLTVV.

The chain recombines TRBV7-9 with TRBJ1-4, with TRBD1 matching 7 bases. V trimming: 6 bases; J trimming: 4 bases; junction bases outside the gene matches: 8. Germline CDR1 is SEHNR and CDR2 is FQNEAQ (reference sequence). The CDR3 loop spans 15 amino acids. CDR3: CASSYPRGDNEKLFF. The CDR3 bases are TGTGCCAGCAGTTATCCCAGGGGGGATAATGAAAAACTGTTTTTT.

DNA of the CDR3: TGTGCCAGTAGTACCGTAGCGGGATCCTACTACAATGAGCAGTTCTTC. The encoded protein is CASSTVAGSYYNEQFF. The chain links TRBV19 to TRBJ2-1; 8 bases are a match to TRBD2. The CDR3 runs to 16 residues. Germline CDR1 LNHDA, CDR2 SQIVND (reference sequence). J lost 3 bases, V lost 4 bases, and 8 bases had no gene match.

This clone was found a few times. The J gene is TRBJ1-2, the V gene TRBV7-8, with a possible D match to TRBD1 (6 bases). The V end lost 1 base, the J end lost 5 bases, and 11 bases lay between the germline ends. This CDR3 region has 14 residues. CDR1 and CDR2 (germline): SGHVS, FQNEAQ. The CDR3: CASSLDRDGYGYTF. The CDR3 DNA follows: TGTGCCAGCAGCTTAGACAGGGATGGGTATGGCTACACCTTC.

V gene TRBV18 combines with J gene TRBJ2-5; TRBD1 matches at 9 bases. The length of the CDR3 is 16 residues. V was clipped by 4 bases and J by 2 bases; unmatched bases: 8. The germline CDR1 and CDR2 sequences are KGHSH and LQKENI. CDR3 residues: CASSQRGTGTQETQYF. For the CDR3, the DNA is TGTGCCAGCTCACAAAGAGGGACAGGGACACAAGAGACCCAGTACTTC.